Listed below are T cell receptor beta chains from one sample, sequenced in a study of T cells in Graves' hyperthyroidism and ophthalmopathy. TCRdb re-analysed the multiplex PCR reads in MiXCR, keeping a single row per CDR3 protein. The sample gives some 400,000 distinct CDR3 sequences, 13% of which show up once; around 20% is in the top ten. Source material: blood. All receptors come from a man younger than 40 with Graves' hyperthyroidism that later progressed to Graves' ophthalmopathy. The CDR3 runs from the conserved cysteine through the conserved F or W. The D gene is left open where the match is weak. Size tells how often a clone was seen (once, few, many) or the class of an expanded clone, and some rows leave it out.

v_call,clone_size,d_call,j_call,cdr3_nt,cdr3_aa
TRBV24-1,many,NA,TRBJ1-5,TGTGCCACCAGTCTTGGTCAGCCCCAGCATTTT,CATSLGQPQHF
TRBV19,many,NA,TRBJ1-5,TGTGCCAGTAGTATAGATGGGCAGGTAGGGGGCAATCAGCCCCAGCATTTT,CASSIDGQVGGNQPQHF
TRBV5-4,NA,NA,TRBJ2-6,TGTGCCAGCAGCTTGGATAACTCTGGGGCCAACGTCCTGACTTTC,CASSLDNSGANVLTF
TRBV11-3,many,NA,TRBJ1-1,TGTGCCAGCAGCTCCTATGGACCGATCACTGAAGCTTTCTTT,CASSSYGPITEAFF
TRBV19,few,NA,TRBJ1-5,TGTGCCAGTAGAAAGGATAGGGCGAACAATCAGCCCCAGCATTTT,CASRKDRANNQPQHF
TRBV19,NA,NA,TRBJ2-7,TGTGCCAGTAGTCATGGGACTGTCAACTACGAGCAGTACTTC,CASSHGTVNYEQYF
TRBV28,many,TRBD1,TRBJ1-6,TGTGCCAGCAGTTCGTCTTTCAACGGACAGGGTGCCTCACCCCTCCACTTT,CASSSSFNGQGASPLHF
TRBV27,many,NA,TRBJ2-1,TGTGCCAGCAGTCCCCAGGGCGCTGAGCAGTTCTTC,CASSPQGAEQFF
TRBV5-1,many,NA,TRBJ2-7,TGCGCCAGCAGCTTGGCCGGGACAAACCCCTACGAGCAGTACTTC,CASSLAGTNPYEQYF
TRBV7-2,many,NA,TRBJ1-6,TGTGCCAGCAGCATCCGACAGGCCTTTAATTCACCCCTCCACTTT,CASSIRQAFNSPLHF
TRBV2,few,NA,TRBJ2-3,TGTGCCAGCAGTCTGGGAGGGGGGCCAGCCGTGACGCGGTATTTT,CASSLGGGPAVTRYF
TRBV20-1,NA,TRBD2,TRBJ2-3,TGCAGTGCTAGATCGATGACTAGCGGGGTCACAGATACGCAGTATTTT,CSARSMTSGVTDTQYF
TRBV2,many,TRBD2,TRBJ2-7,TGTGCCAGCAGTCTCCAGGGGACTAGCCCCTACGAGCAGTACTTC,CASSLQGTSPYEQYF
TRBV29-1,few,NA,TRBJ2-5,TGCAGCGTTTATCAGGGCGAGGGGGGGACCCAGTACTTC,CSVYQGEGGTQYF
TRBV6-1,many,NA,TRBJ2-5,TGTGCCAGCAGTGCGAGACACTTATCCAAGACCCAGTACTTC,CASSARHLSKTQYF
TRBV12-3/TRBV12-4,many,NA,TRBJ1-5,TGTGCCATTAACTTCGGCGGACTCAATCAGCCCCAGCATTTT,CAINFGGLNQPQHF
TRBV18,few,NA,TRBJ2-5,TGTGCCAGCTGTCCCGATGAAGGCGTCGGTGGCCAGTACTTC,CASCPDEGVGGQYF
TRBV7-9,NA,NA,TRBJ2-2,TGTGCCAGCAGCCCCGTAGGGGGTAAGGCCGGGGAGCCGTTTTTT,CASSPVGGKAGEPFF
TRBV6-6,many,TRBD1,TRBJ1-6,TGTGCCAGCAGTTACTCCGGGACAGGGGCGAGCATGAATTCACCCCTCCACTTT,CASSYSGTGASMNSPLHF
TRBV20-1,few,TRBD2,TRBJ2-3,TGCAGTGCTAGAGGCCCCCTAGCGGGGGCGACAGATACGCAGTATTTT,CSARGPLAGATDTQYF
TRBV30,many,TRBD1,TRBJ1-1,TGTGCCTGGGACAGGGGGACTGAAGCTTTCTTT,CAWDRGTEAFF
TRBV2,many,TRBD1,TRBJ1-2,TGTGCCAGCAGCGAACAGGGGCCCCAGGGCTATGGCTACACCTTC,CASSEQGPQGYGYTF
TRBV24-1,many,TRBD1,TRBJ2-1,TGTGCCACCCAAGACAGGGGTCGCGACAATGAGCAGTTCTTC,CATQDRGRDNEQFF
TRBV7-9,many,NA,TRBJ2-3,TGTGCCAGCAGCTTAGATTCTCCCACAGATACGCAGTATTTT,CASSLDSPTDTQYF
TRBV3-1,NA,NA,TRBJ2-3,TGTGCCAGCAGCGCCGGGGAAAGCACAGATACGCAGTATTTT,CASSAGESTDTQYF
TRBV9,NA,NA,TRBJ1-1,TGTGCCAGCAGCGTAGCCCCCACGGGGAACACTGAAGCTTTCTTT,CASSVAPTGNTEAFF
TRBV7-2,many,NA,TRBJ1-4,TGTGCCAGCAGCTTAGTAGGGATAACTAATGAAAAACTGTTTTTT,CASSLVGITNEKLFF
TRBV12-3/TRBV12-4,NA,TRBD1,TRBJ2-7,TGTGCCAGCAGTTTACGAGGGGGCCTGTACGAGCAGTACTTC,CASSLRGGLYEQYF
TRBV29-1,NA,TRBD1,TRBJ2-1,TGCAGCGTTGATCAGACAGGGGGCAATGAGCAGTTCTTC,CSVDQTGGNEQFF
TRBV29-1,many,TRBD2,TRBJ2-3,TGCAGCGTTGAATTAGGCGGGGGAACAGATACGCAGTATTTT,CSVELGGGTDTQYF
TRBV5-5,many,TRBD1,TRBJ1-2,TGTGCCAGCAGCTTGGACAGGGGCGGGTATGGCTACACCTTC,CASSLDRGGYGYTF
TRBV5-6,NA,NA,TRBJ2-1,TGTGCCAGCAGCTCGGACAGTTCCTACAATGAGCAGTTCTTC,CASSSDSSYNEQFF
TRBV27,many,TRBD2,TRBJ2-2,TGTGCCAGCAGACAGACCTTAGCGGGGGGGCGCACCGGGGAGCTGTTTTTT,CASRQTLAGGRTGELFF
TRBV5-5,many,NA,TRBJ2-5,TGTGCCAGCAGCCGATTTGGGGAGGGGGAAGAAGAGACCCAGTACTTC,CASSRFGEGEEETQYF
TRBV12-5,many,NA,TRBJ2-5,TGTGCTAGTGGAGGCAATCAAGAGACCCAGTACTTC,CASGGNQETQYF
TRBV6-1,NA,TRBD1,TRBJ2-1,TGTGCCAGCAACCGGGACAGACCCTACAATGAGCAGTTCTTC,CASNRDRPYNEQFF
TRBV7-9,NA,TRBD1,TRBJ2-5,TGTGCCAGCAGCTTTGACAGGGTAGTAGAGACCCAGTACTTC,CASSFDRVVETQYF
TRBV24-1,NA,TRBD1,TRBJ2-5,TGTGCCACCAGTGAGGGGACAGGGGAAGAGACCCAGTACTTC,CATSEGTGEETQYF
TRBV20-1,many,TRBD1,TRBJ2-7,TGCAGTGCTAGGGAACACCACAGGGGTCCCTACGAGCAGTACTTC,CSAREHHRGPYEQYF
TRBV12-3/TRBV12-4,many,TRBD1,TRBJ1-4,TGTGCCAGCAGCTTGGGGGACAGGGGGCTGGCTAATGAAAAACTGTTTTTT,CASSLGDRGLANEKLFF
TRBV10-2,NA,NA,TRBJ2-5,TGCGCCAGCAGTTCCCTCGGTGTCGAGACCCAGTACTTC,CASSSLGVETQYF
TRBV27,many,NA,TRBJ2-1,TGTGCCAGCAGTTTTTCAGGGATAAATGAGCAGTTCTTC,CASSFSGINEQFF